This T cell receptor (beta chain) was retrieved from a study of shared clonotypes between healthy human individuals. To note about this clone: The antigen is unknown.

Whole-study findings and limits: Sample collection involved blood only; tissue repertoires are likely different.

The CDR3 runs to 15 residues. V lost 7 bases and J 5 bases, leaving 18 bases between the germline ends. CDR1 and CDR2 (germline): MDHEN, SYDVKM. Original processing methods: Filtering differed because ImmunoSEQ produced junction-only sequences that carried no quality scores. Sequencing was performed with immunoSEQ multiplex PCR; in TCRdb, only in-frame clones are kept and a portion is missing. The DNA gave D and trimming, while V, J and clone size come from that table. This sample yields 2 million to 2.5 million clones, of which less than 95% are seen a single time; around 0.4% belongs to the top ten.

This receptor was taken from a man between 18 and 29 years old in good health. Some clones in this sample may be carry-over from other donors' samples. V usage is TRBV28 and J usage is TRBJ1-5; TRBD1 might be the D (6 bases). Sequencing was performed on naive CD4+ T cells from PBMCs. Stated subset: CD45RA+ positively selected. In nucleotides, the CDR3 is TGTGCCAGCATGCGGGGGCTAAGGAACGATCAGCCCCAGCATTTT. It encodes CASMRGLRNDQPQHF.